This T cell receptor beta chain was captured by sequencing in a study of blood T cell repertoires in COVID-19. This clone was detected only a few times. Trimming left V 5 bases short and J 4 bases short, with 14 bases between. This CDR3 is 15 amino acids long. Looked up from germline, CDR1 is SGHTA and CDR2 is FQGTGA. Sequenced by immunoSEQ multiplex PCR; TCRdb stores in-frame clones only, minus some. The sample comprises just under 70,000 clones, about nine tenths of which are singletons, and about 8.1% rests with the top ten. This receptor was taken from a man under 40 with acute or convalescent COVID-19. The source material was peripheral blood. This chain connects TRBV7-3 to TRBJ2-2, with D unresolved. CDR3 in DNA: TGTGCCAGCAGCCTAGGCTCACTCCCCACCGGGGAGCTGTTTTTT. Protein: CASSLGSLPTGELFF.